The rows below give T cell receptor beta chains drawn from one sample of a study of cytomegalovirus exposure and HLA in healthy donors. Using immunoSEQ multiplex PCR, the repertoire was profiled, and TCRdb retains in-frame clones only, with some absent. Here the sample spans roughly 160,000 clones, less than 80% being singletons. The sequencing sample was made of PBMCs. The receptors come from a man aged 35-49 years in good health and CMV-seronegative. Both conserved end residues are trimmed from each CDR3.

j_call,v_call,cdr3_aa
TRBJ1-5,TRBV30,AWSVSVSINQPQH
TRBJ1-5,TRBV6-5,ASSYSAKNSNQPQH
TRBJ2-7,TRBV27,ASSFTTGRHEQY
TRBJ2-2,TRBV2,ATGQDHTGELF
TRBJ2-1,TRBV7-3,ASSRVGQGNEQF
TRBJ1-2,TRBV9,ASSVEEQDGYT
TRBJ1-5,TRBV7-2,ASTPTGVSNQPQH
TRBJ2-7,TRBV10-3,AISAREGKQY
TRBJ1-2,TRBV27,ASSLSGDGYT
TRBJ1-1,TRBV5-1,ATRGEGPEAF
TRBJ1-1,TRBV30,AWSVLNTEAF
TRBJ1-2,TRBV5-1,ASSPFYYTGTTY
TRBJ1-5,TRBV7-2,ASSLGAGNQPQH
TRBJ2-5,TRBV5-1,ASSLGGGGGETQY
TRBJ2-1,TRBV28,ASRPDRGYNEQF
TRBJ1-1,TRBV5-4,ASSRGHISNTEAF
TRBJ2-2,TRBV7-9,ASSSGLAGAPGSGELF
TRBJ1-1,TRBV19,ASSVVLNTEAF
TRBJ2-5,TRBV7-8,ASSPWAGGRETQY
TRBJ2-1,TRBV15,ATSRPQAVEQF
TRBJ1-1,TRBV5-1,ATGTGKNTEAF
TRBJ2-3,TRBV7-7,ASSLGPRHTQY
TRBJ1-2,TRBV5-6,ASSRDRGNYGYT